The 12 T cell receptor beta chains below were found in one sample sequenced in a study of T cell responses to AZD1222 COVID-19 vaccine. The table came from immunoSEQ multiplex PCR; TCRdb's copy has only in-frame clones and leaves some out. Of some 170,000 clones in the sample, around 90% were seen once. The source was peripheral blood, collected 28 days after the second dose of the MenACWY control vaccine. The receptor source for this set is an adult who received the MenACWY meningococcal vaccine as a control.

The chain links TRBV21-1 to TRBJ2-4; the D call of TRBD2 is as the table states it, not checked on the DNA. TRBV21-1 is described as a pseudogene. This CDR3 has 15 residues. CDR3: CASSKPSVAKNIQYF. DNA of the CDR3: TGTGCCAGCAGCAAACCGAGTGTAGCCAAAAACATTCAGTACTTC.

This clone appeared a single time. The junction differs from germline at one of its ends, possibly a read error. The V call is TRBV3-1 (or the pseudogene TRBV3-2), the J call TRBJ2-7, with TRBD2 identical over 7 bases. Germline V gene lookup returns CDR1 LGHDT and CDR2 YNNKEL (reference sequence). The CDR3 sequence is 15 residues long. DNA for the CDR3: TGTGCCAGCACCGCATCACTTACTCGGCGGGAGTCCGGGGGGTTC. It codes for CASTASLTRRESGGF.

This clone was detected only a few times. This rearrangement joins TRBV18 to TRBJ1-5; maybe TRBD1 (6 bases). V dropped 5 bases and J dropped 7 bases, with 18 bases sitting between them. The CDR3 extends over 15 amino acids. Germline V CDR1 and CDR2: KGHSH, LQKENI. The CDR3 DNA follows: TGTGCCAGCTCAGCCCTAGGACAGAATGAACAGCCCCAGCATTTT. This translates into CASSALGQNEQPQHF.

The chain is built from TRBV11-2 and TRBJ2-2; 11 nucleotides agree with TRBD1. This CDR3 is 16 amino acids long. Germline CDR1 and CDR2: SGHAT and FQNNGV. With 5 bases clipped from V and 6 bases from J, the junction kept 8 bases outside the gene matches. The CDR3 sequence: CASSPLPGQGAGELFF. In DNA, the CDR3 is TGTGCCAGCAGCCCCCTCCCGGGACAGGGGGCCGGGGAGCTGTTTTTT.

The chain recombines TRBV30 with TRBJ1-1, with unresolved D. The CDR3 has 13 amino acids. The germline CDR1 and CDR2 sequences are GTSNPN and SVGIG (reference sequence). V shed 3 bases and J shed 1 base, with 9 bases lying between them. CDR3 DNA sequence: TGTGCCTGGAGGGGTGGTGGGAACACTGAAGCTTTCTTT. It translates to CAWRGGGNTEAFF.

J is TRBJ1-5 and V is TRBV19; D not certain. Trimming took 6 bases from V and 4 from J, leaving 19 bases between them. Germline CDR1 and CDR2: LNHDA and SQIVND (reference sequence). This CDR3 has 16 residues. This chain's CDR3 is CASRGGRFTENQPQHF. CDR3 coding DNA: TGTGCCAGTAGGGGAGGGAGGTTCACTGAAAATCAGCCCCAGCATTTT.

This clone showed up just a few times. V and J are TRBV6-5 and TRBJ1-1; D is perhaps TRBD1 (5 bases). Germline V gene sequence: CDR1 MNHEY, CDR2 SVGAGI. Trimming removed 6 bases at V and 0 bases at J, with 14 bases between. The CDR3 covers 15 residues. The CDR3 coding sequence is TGTGCCAGCAGCTCCGGGGGGGGTTTGAACACTGAAGCTTTCTTT. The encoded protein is CASSSGGGLNTEAFF.

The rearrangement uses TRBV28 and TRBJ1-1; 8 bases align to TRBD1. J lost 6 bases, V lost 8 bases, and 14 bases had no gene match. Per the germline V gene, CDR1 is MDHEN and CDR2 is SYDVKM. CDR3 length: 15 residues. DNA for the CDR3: TGTGCCAGCCGGGCCCGGGACAGGAGGGTTGCTGAAGCTTTCTTT. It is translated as CASRARDRRVAEAFF.

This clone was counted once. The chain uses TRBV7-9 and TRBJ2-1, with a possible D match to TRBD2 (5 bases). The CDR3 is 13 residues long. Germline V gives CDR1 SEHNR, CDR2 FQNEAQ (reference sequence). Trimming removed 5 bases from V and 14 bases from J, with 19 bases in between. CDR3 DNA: TGTGCCAGCAGCCCCCAAGCGGCGGAGAGGAAGTTCTTC. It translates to CASSPQAAERKFF.

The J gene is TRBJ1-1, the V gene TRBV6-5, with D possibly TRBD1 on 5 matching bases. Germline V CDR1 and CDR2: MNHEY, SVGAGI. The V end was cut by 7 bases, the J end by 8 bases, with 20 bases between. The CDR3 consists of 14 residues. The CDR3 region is CASNRNQGFSEAFF. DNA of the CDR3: TGTGCCAGCAATCGGAATCAGGGATTCTCAGAAGCTTTCTTT.

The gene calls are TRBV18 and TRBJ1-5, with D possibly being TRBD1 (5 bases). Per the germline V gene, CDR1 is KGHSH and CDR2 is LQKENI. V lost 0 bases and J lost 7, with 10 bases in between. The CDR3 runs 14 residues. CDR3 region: CASSPPGGRQPQHF. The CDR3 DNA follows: TGTGCCAGCTCACCACCGGGGGGTCGGCAGCCCCAGCATTTT.

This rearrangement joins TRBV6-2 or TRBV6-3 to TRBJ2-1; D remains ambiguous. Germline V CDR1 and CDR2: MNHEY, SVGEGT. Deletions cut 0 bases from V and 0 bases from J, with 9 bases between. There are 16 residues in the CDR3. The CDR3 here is CASSYSIAISYNEQFF. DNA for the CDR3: TGTGCCAGCAGTTACTCGATAGCAATCTCCTACAATGAGCAGTTCTTC.